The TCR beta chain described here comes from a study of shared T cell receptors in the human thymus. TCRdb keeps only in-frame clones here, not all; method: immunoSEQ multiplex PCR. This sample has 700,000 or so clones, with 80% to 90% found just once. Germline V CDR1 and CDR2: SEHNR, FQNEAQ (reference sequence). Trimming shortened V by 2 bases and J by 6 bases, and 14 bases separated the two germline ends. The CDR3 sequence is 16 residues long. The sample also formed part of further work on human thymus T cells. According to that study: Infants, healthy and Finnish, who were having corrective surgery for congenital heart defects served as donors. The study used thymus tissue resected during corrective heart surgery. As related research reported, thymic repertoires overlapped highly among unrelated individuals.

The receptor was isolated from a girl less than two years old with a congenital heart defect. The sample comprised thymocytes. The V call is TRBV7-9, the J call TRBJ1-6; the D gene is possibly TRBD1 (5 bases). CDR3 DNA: TGTGCCAGCAGCTTATGGCAGGGCTATGTTAATTCACCCCTCCACTTT. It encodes CASSLWQGYVNSPLHF.